This TCR beta chain was sequenced for a study of shared clonotypes between healthy human individuals. It was across several immunoSEQ plates that each subset's genomic DNA was evenly split. The assay was immunoSEQ multiplex PCR, and TCRdb's table has in-frame clones only and misses some. Of approximately 99,000 clones listed, 68% are singletons. Remarks on this clone: At the DNA level, this CDR3 is encoded by other sequences in the same sample as well.

The source of this sequence is a woman aged 30 to 39 in good health. Sequencing used memory CD8+ T cells sorted from blood. This sample's subset: CD45RO+ cells pooled with CCR7-negative TemRA cells.

Written as DNA, the CDR3 is TGTGCCAGCGGCCCCGACGGAGAAAAACTGTTTTTT. Protein sequence: CASGPDGEKLFF. The chain carries TRBV7-9 and TRBJ1-4; D is unresolved. The ends were cut back, 8 bases at V and 8 bases at J, with 12 bases in the middle. From germline, CDR1 is SEHNR and CDR2 FQNEAQ (reference sequence). This CDR3 has 12 amino acids.